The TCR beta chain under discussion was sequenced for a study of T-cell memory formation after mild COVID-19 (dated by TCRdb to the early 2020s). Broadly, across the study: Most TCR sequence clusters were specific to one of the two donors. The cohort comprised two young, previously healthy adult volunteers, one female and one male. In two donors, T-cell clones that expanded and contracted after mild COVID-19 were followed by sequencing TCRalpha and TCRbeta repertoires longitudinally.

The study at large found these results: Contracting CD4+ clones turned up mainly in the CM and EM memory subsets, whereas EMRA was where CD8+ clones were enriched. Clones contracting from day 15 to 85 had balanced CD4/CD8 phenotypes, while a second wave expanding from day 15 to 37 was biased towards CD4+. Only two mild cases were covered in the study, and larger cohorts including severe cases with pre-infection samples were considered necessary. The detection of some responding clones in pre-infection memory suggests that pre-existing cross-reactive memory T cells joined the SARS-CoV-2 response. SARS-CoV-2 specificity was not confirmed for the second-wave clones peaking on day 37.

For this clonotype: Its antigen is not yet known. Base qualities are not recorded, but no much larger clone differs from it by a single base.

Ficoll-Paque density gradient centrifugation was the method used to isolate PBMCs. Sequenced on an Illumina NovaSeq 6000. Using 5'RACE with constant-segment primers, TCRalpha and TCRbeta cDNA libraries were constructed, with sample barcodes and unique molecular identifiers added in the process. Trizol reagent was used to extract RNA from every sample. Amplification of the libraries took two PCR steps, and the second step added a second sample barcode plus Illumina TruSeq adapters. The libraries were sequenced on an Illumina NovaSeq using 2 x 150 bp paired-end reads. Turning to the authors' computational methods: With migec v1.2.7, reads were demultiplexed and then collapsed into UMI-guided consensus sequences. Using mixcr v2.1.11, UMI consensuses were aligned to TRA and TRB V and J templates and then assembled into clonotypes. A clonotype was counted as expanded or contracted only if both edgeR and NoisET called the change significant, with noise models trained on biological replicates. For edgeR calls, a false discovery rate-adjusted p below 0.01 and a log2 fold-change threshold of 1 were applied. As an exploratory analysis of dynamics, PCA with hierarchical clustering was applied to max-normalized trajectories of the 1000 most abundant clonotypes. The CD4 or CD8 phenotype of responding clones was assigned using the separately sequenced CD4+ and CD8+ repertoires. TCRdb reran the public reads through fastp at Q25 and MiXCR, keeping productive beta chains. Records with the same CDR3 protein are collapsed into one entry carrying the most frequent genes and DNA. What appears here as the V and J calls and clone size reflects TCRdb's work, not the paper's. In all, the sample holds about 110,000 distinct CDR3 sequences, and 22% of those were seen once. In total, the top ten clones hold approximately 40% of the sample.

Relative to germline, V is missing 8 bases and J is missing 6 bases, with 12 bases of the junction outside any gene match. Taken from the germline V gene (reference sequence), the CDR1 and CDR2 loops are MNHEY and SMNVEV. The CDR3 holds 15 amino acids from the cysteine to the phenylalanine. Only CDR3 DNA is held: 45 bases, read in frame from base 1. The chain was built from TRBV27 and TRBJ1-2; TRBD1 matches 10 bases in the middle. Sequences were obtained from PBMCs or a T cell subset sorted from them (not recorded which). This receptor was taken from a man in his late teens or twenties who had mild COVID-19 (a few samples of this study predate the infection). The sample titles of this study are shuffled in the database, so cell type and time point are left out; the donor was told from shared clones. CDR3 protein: CASGWDRGLPDGYTF. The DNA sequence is TGTGCCAGCGGATGGGACAGGGGATTGCCGGATGGCTACACCTTC.